This record looks at one T cell receptor beta chain sequence and its context. The antigen remains unidentified. The sample originates from a study of T cells expressing NK-cell markers. Study-level information: Cells sorted as CD3+CD56+NKG2C+, CD3+CD56+NKG2C- and CD3+CD56-NKG2C+ T cells supplied the TCR beta repertoires.

Broader study findings: The CD3+CD56-NKG2C+ fraction was also led by these clonotypes in a few donors. Of the CD8+ T cell pool in roughly 6 donors, roughly 1.0-7.5% was accounted for by dominant NKG2C+ clonotypes.

TCRdb reprocessed the 5' RACE reads and reports one entry per CDR3 protein, with no DNA. In total, the table holds over 250,000 distinct CDR3 sequences. Per the germline V gene, CDR1 is DFQATT and CDR2 is SNEGSKA (reference sequence). The CDR3 sequence is 15 residues long. The chain uses TRBV20-1 and TRBJ2-4; as DNA is missing, the TRBD1 call by TCRdb cannot be tested. The receptor's source is a woman aged 18-70 years in good health. Sample: blood T cells: a sorted CD56 or NKG2C T cell subset, CD4+ or CD8+ T cells, or bulk PBMC T cells (not recorded which). The CDR3 loop is CSAEVTGGGKNIQYF.